The present T cell receptor beta chain was sequenced within a study of esophageal squamous cell carcinoma under preoperative chemotherapy. Findings and limits, study-wide: Chemotherapy was followed by significantly higher TCR diversity in peripheral T cells only, not tumor-infiltrating lymphocytes. After paclitaxel-nedaplatin, abundant clones were more likely to contract than amplify.

Comment on this clonotype: Its specificity is not known. The junction and the germline gene differ at one end; a read error may be behind it.

MiXCR, run by TCRdb on the PCR reads, gives a single entry per CDR3 protein. The profile covers around 14,000 distinct CDR3 sequences, with less than 65% appearing a single time and over 40% taken by the ten largest. Time point meaning: before preoperative PTX-NDP chemotherapy. Paclitaxel-nedaplatin chemotherapy was given to patients ahead of their surgery. CDR1 MNHNS and CDR2 SASEGT come from the germline V gene. The CDR3 covers 14 residues. The material was obtained from a patient given preoperative chemotherapy. The J gene is TRBJ2-3, the V gene TRBV6-1; 8 bases align to TRBD1. The TCR comes from a human donor with esophageal squamous cell carcinoma. The donor label of this sample is uncertain. The CDR3 is CGSRGQGATNTQYF. The CDR3, as DNA: TGCGGCAGCAGGGGGCAGGGGGCCACAAACACGCAGTACTTT.